This TCR beta chain was obtained from a study of PD-1 blockade in classical Hodgkin lymphoma. In germline, CDR1 is LGHNT, CDR2 FRNRAP. The CDR3 contains 16 residues. V shed 5 bases and J 1 base; nucleotides not matched to a gene: 10. As to this clone: Its antigen is unknown.

Time point of the sample: cycle 4 day 1 (C4D1), after more than five weeks of nivolumab. Each and every patient relapsed after autologous stem cell transplantation, and patients got differing brentuximab vedotin exposure. Here immunoSEQ multiplex PCR was the method, and the copy in TCRdb shows in-frame clones only, minus some. The data contain about 18,000 clones, 80% to 90% of them singletons. General study points: Only CD4+ TCR diversity, not CD8+, had risen significantly by C4D1.

This TCR derives from a human donor with classical Hodgkin lymphoma. The material was peripheral blood mononuclear cells (PBMCs), obtained before the fourth cycle of nivolumab. J is TRBJ2-5 and V is TRBV12-5; 7 bases map to TRBD2. The CDR3 DNA follows: TGTGCTAGTGGTCGAGGACTAGGACTTTCCCAAGAGACCCAGTACTTC. This sequence encodes CASGRGLGLSQETQYF.